The clone carrying this TCR beta chain was recorded once. How the authors handled the data: From reference gene primer amplification, estimates of nucleated cell counts were derived. Profiled with immunoSEQ multiplex PCR; TCRdb holds only in-frame clones, not every one. V, J and clone size derive from that table, while D and trimming were established from the DNA sequence. This table holds roughly 100,000 clones, 80% to 90% found once. The sample comes from a study of blood T cell repertoires in COVID-19. Background on the study: T cells, B-cell-depleted T cells, or PBMCs provided the cDNA or gDNA that served as material.

It was during active infection that Seattle patients were enrolled and then longitudinally followed. V was trimmed by 4 bases and J by 2 bases, leaving 18 bases between them. Germline V gene sequence: CDR1 SEHNR, CDR2 FQNEAQ (reference sequence). This CDR3 is 16 amino acids long. The receptor's source is a man aged 50 to 59 with COVID-19, enrolled during active disease. The chain links TRBV7-9 to TRBJ2-7; TRBD2 is a possible D gene (6 bases). Sample: peripheral blood. CDR3 sequence reads: CASSSHPRGGAYEQYF. CDR3 nucleotides: TGTGCCAGCAGCTCGCACCCCCGCGGCGGGGCCTACGAGCAGTACTTC.